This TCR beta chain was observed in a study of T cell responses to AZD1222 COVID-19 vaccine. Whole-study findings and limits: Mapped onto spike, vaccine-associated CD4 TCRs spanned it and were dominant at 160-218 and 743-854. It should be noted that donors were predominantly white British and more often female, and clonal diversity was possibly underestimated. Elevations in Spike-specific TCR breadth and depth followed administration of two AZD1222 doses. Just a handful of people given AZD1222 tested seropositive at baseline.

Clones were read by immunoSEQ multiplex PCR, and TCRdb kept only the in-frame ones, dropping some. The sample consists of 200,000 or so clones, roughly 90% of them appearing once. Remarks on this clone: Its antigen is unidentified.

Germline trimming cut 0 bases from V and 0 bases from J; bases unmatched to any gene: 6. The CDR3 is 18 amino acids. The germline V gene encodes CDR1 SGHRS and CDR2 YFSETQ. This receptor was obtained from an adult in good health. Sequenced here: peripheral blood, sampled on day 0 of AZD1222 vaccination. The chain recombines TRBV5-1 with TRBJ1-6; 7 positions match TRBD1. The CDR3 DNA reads TGCGCCAGCAGCTTGGTGTTTGACAGGGTCTCCTATAATTCACCCCTCCACTTT. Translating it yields CASSLVFDRVSYNSPLHF.